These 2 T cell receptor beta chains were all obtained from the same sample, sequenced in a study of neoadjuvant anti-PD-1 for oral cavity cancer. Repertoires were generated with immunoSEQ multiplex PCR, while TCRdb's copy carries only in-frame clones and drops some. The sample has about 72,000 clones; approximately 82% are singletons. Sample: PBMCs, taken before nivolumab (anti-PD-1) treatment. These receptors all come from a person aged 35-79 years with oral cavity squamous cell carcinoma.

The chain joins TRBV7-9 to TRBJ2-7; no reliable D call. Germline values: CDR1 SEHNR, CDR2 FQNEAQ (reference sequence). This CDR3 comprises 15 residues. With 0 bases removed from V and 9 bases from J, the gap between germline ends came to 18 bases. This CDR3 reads CASSLAQQSGILQYF. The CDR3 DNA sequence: TGTGCCAGCAGCTTAGCGCAACAGTCAGGCATTCTGCAGTACTTC.

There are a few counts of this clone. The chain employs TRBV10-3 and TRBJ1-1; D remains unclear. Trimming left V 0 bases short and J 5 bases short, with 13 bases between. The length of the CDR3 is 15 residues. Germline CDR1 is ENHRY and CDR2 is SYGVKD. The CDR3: CAISESVLLNTEAFF. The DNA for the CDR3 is TGTGCCATCAGTGAGTCGGTGCTGCTCAATACTGAAGCTTTCTTT.